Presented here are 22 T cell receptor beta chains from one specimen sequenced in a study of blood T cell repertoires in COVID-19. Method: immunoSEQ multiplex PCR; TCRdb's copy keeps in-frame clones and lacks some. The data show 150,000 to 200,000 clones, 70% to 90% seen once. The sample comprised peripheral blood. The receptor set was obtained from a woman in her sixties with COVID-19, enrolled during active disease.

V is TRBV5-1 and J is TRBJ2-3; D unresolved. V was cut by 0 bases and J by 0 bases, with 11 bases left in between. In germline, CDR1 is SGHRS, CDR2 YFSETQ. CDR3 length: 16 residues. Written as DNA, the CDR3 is TGCGCCAGCAGCTTGGAAAAATGGGCTAGCACAGATACGCAGTATTTT. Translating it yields CASSLEKWASTDTQYF.

CDR3 DNA: TGTGCCAGTAGGAGGCCTGGGGCGGGAACCTCTGGAAACACCATATATTTT. It translates to CASRRPGAGTSGNTIYF. The rearrangement joins TRBV19 to TRBJ1-3; TRBD1 is a possible D gene (5 bases). V dropped 6 bases and J dropped 0 bases, with 18 bases sitting between them. CDR1 and CDR2 from the germline V gene are LNHDA and SQIVND (reference sequence). The CDR3 covers 17 residues.

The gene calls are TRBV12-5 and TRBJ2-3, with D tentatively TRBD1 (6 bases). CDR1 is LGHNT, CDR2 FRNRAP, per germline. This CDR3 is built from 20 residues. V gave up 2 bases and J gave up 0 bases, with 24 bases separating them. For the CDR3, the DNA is TGTGCTAGTGGTTTGTTCCCCGAGGGGGATCCTTTTCCTAGCACAGATACGCAGTATTTT. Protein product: CASGLFPEGDPFPSTDTQYF.

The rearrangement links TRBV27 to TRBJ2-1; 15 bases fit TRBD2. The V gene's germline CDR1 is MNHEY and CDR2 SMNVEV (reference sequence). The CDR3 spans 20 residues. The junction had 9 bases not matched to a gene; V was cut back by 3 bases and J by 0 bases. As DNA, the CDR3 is TGTGCCAGCAGTTTGCGGGGACTAGCGGGAGGTTCGAGCTCCTACAATGAGCAGTTCTTC. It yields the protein CASSLRGLAGGSSSYNEQFF.

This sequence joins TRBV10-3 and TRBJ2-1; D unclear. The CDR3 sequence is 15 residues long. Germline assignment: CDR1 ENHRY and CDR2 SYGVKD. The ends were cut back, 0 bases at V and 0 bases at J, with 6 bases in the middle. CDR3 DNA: TGTGCCATCAGTGAGTCGGCTAGCTCCTACAATGAGCAGTTCTTC. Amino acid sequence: CAISESASSYNEQFF.

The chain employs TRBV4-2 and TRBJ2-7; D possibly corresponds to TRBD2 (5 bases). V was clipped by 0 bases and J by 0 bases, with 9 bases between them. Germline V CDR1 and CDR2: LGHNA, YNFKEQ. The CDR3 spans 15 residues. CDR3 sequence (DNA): TGTGCCAGCAGCCAAGATGCGGGCCGCTCCTACGAGCAGTACTTC. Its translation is CASSQDAGRSYEQYF.

CDR3 nucleotide sequence: TGTGCCAGTCAAGACAGGGGGAACACTGAAGCTTTCTTT. Translating it yields CASQDRGNTEAFF. The chain recombines TRBV19 with TRBJ1-1; 8 bases line up with TRBD1. The CDR3 has 13 residues. Germline assignment: CDR1 LNHDA and CDR2 SQIVND (reference sequence). Unmatched junction bases numbered 3, after V lost 8 bases and J lost 1 base.

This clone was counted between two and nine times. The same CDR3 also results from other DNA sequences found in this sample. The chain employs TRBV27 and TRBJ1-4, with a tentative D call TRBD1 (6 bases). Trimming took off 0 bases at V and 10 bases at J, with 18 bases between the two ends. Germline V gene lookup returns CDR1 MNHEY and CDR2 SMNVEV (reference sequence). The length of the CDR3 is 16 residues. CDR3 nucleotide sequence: TGTGCCAGCAGTTTATCCGCAGGGGCCACAAACGGAAAACTGTTTTTT. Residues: CASSLSAGATNGKLFF.

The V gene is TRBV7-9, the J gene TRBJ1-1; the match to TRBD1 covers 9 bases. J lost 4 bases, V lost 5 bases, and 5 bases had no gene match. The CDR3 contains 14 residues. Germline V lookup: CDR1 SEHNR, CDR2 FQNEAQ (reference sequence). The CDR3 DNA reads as TGTGCCAGCAGCCCACAGGGGGCGCTCACTGAAGCTTTCTTT. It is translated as CASSPQGALTEAFF.

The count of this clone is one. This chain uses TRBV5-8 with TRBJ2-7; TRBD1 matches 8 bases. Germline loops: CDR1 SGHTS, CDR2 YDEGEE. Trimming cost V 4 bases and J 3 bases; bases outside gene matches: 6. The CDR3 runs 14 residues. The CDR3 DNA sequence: TGTGCCAGCAGCAGCCCGGGACAGGACTACGAGCAGTACTTC. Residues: CASSSPGQDYEQYF.

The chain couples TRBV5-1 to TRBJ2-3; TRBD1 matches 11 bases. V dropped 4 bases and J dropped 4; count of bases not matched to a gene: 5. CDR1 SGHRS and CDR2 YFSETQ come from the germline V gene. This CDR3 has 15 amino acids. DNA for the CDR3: TGCGCCAGCAGCATGGACAGGGGGCGATCAGATACGCAGTATTTT. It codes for CASSMDRGRSDTQYF.

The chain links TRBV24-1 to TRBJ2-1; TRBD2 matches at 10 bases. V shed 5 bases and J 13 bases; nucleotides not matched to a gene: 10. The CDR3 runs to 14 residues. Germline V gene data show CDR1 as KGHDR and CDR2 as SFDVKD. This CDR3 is CATSARGLALGQFF. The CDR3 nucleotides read TGTGCCACCAGTGCCCGGGGACTAGCGCTAGGTCAGTTCTTC.

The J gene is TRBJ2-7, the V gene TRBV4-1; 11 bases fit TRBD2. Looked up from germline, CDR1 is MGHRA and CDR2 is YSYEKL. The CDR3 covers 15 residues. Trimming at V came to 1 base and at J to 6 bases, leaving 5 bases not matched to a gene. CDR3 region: CASSQGLAGFPEQYF. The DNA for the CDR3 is TGCGCCAGCAGCCAAGGACTAGCGGGATTTCCCGAGCAGTACTTC.

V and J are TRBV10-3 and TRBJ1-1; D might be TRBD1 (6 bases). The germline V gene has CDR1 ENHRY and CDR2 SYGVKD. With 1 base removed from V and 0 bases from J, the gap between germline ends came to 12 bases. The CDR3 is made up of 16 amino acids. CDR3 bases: TGTGCCATCAGTGAGTATCAGGGGATTATGAACACTGAAGCTTTCTTT. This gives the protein CAISEYQGIMNTEAFF.

The chain's CDR3 is CASSSGQIYGYTF. CDR3 DNA sequence: TGTGCCAGTAGTTCAGGACAGATCTATGGCTACACCTTC. This chain links TRBV19 with TRBJ1-2, with a weak D call TRBD1 (6 bases). Germline lookup yields CDR1 LNHDA and CDR2 SQIVND (reference sequence). CDR3 length equals 13 residues. V gave up 5 bases and J gave up 4 bases, with 11 bases separating them.

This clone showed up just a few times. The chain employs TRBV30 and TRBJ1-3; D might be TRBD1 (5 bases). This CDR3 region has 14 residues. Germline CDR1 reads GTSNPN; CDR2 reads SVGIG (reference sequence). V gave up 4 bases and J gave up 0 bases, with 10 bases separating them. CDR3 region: CAWNRGTSGNTIYF. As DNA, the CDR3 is TGTGCCTGGAATCGCGGGACCTCTGGAAACACCATATATTTT.

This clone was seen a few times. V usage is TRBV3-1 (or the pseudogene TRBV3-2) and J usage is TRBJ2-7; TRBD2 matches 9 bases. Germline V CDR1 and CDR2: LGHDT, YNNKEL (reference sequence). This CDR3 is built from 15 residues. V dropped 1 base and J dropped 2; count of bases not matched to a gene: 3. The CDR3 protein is CASSQGAGGTYEQYF. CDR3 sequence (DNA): TGTGCCAGCAGCCAAGGGGCGGGAGGGACCTACGAGCAGTACTTC.

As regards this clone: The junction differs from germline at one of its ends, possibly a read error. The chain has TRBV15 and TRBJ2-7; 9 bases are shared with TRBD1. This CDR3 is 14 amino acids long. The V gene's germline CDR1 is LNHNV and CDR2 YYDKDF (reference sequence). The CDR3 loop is CATSRDPRGTGICF. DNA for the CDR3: TGTGCCACCAGCAGAGATCCACGGGGGACAGGGATCTGCTTC.

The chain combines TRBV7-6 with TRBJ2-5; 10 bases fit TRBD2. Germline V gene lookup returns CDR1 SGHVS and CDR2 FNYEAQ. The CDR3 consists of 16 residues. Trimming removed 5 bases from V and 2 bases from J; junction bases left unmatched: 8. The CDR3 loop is CASSPSRTSGQETQYF. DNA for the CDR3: TGTGCCAGCAGCCCGAGTCGGACTAGCGGTCAAGAGACCCAGTACTTC. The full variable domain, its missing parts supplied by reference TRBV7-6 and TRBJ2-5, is GAGVSQSPRYKVTKRGQDVALRCDPISGHVSLYWYRQALGQGPEFLTYFNYEAQQDKSGLPNDRFSAERPEGSISTLTIQRTEQRDSAMYRCASSPSRTSGQETQYFGPGTRLLVL.

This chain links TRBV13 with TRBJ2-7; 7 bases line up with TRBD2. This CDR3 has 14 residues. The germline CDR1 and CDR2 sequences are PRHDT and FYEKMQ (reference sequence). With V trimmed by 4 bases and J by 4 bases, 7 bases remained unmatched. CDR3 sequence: CASSSWTSRYEQYF. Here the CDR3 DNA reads TGTGCCAGCAGCTCGTGGACTAGTAGGTACGAGCAGTACTTC.

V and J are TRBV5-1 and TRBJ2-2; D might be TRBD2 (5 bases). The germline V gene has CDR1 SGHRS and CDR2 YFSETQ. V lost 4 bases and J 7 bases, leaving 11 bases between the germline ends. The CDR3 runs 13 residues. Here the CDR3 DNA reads TGCGCCAGCAGCCCGAGGGTGAACGGGGAGCTGTTTTTT. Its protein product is CASSPRVNGELFF.

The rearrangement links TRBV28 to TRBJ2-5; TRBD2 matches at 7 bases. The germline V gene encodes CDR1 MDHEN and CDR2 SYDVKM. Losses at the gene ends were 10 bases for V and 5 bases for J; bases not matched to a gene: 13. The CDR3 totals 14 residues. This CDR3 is CAIKSGTLPETQYF. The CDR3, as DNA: TGTGCCATAAAAAGCGGGACCCTCCCCGAGACCCAGTACTTC.